The 7 T cell receptor beta chains in this list originate from one sample, sequenced in a study of T cell repertoires in cytomegalovirus infection. TCRdb ran MiXCR on the reads and lists one entry per CDR3 protein. The table has 200,000 to 250,000 distinct CDR3 sequences, 22% seen once. Sequences were obtained from CD8+ T cells from PBMCs. The receptors derive from a human donor in good health (CMV status not recorded). Some clones in this sample may be carry-over from other donors' samples.

This chain links TRBV9 with TRBJ2-7; 10 bases align to TRBD2. The length of the CDR3 is 16 residues. Germline values: CDR1 SGDLS, CDR2 YYNGEE. Trimming at V came to 4 bases and at J to 2 bases, leaving 9 bases not matched to a gene. The CDR3 spells CASSTPLAGSTYEQYF. The CDR3 coding sequence is TGTGCCAGCAGCACCCCACTAGCGGGGTCAACCTACGAGCAGTACTTC.

This rearrangement joins TRBV24-1 to TRBJ1-1; maybe TRBD1 (5 bases). V was trimmed by 4 bases and J by 1 base, leaving 12 bases between them. Germline V gives CDR1 KGHDR, CDR2 SFDVKD. The CDR3 sequence is 15 residues long. CDR3 sequence: CATSDPRQKNTEAFF. The CDR3 DNA is TGTGCCACCAGTGACCCCCGACAGAAGAACACTGAAGCTTTCTTT.

The gene calls are TRBV9 and TRBJ1-3; D is ambiguous. The CDR3 extends over 15 amino acids. Germline V lookup: CDR1 SGDLS, CDR2 YYNGEE. Trimming removed 0 bases at V and 2 bases at J, with 9 bases between. The CDR3 DNA follows: TGTGCCAGCAGCGTAGGTCTCGAAACTGGAAACACCATATATTTT. Its translation is CASSVGLETGNTIYF.

The sample holds many counts of this clonotype. The chain links TRBV7-9 to TRBJ2-5; TRBD1 matches 9 bases. J gave up 2 bases and V 3 bases, and 10 bases lay outside the gene matches. Germline CDR1 is SEHNR and CDR2 is FQNEAQ (reference sequence). This CDR3 is 17 amino acids long. This chain's CDR3 is CASSFASGTGNQETQYF. The CDR3 DNA reads as TGTGCCAGCAGCTTCGCTTCTGGGACAGGGAATCAAGAGACCCAGTACTTC.

This clonotype was observed many times. V is TRBV7-6 and J is TRBJ2-5; 9 bases line up with TRBD2. Germline assignment: CDR1 SGHVS and CDR2 FNYEAQ. The trim removed 0 bases at V and 0 bases at J, leaving 8 bases unmatched. This CDR3 is built from 18 residues. CDR3 sequence reads: CASSLALSGGQYQETQYF. CDR3 sequence (DNA): TGTGCCAGCAGCTTAGCGCTTAGCGGGGGCCAGTACCAAGAGACCCAGTACTTC. Combining the CDR3 with reference TRBV7-6 and TRBJ2-5 gives the whole variable domain GAGVSQSPRYKVTKRGQDVALRCDPISGHVSLYWYRQALGQGPEFLTYFNYEAQQDKSGLPNDRFSAERPEGSISTLTIQRTEQRDSAMYRCASSLALSGGQYQETQYFGPGTRLLVL.

The J gene is TRBJ2-3, the V gene TRBV9; 8 bases map to TRBD2. Germline V gene lookup returns CDR1 SGDLS and CDR2 YYNGEE. V shed 4 bases and J 3 bases; nucleotides not matched to a gene: 10. The CDR3 contains 16 residues. CDR3 loop: CASSPGGASGTDTQYF. CDR3 nucleotide sequence: TGTGCCAGCAGCCCCGGAGGGGCTAGCGGGACAGATACGCAGTATTTT.

The sample holds many counts of this clonotype. This chain joins TRBV6-6 and TRBJ2-5, with D possibly TRBD1 on 6 matching bases. Germline V gene lookup returns CDR1 MNHNY and CDR2 SVGAGI (reference sequence). The V end was cut by 0 bases, the J end by 4 bases, with 9 bases between. The CDR3 sequence is 14 residues long. The CDR3 DNA is TGTGCCAGCAGTTACTCGACAGGCGGAGAGACCCAGTACTTC. Encoded protein: CASSYSTGGETQYF.